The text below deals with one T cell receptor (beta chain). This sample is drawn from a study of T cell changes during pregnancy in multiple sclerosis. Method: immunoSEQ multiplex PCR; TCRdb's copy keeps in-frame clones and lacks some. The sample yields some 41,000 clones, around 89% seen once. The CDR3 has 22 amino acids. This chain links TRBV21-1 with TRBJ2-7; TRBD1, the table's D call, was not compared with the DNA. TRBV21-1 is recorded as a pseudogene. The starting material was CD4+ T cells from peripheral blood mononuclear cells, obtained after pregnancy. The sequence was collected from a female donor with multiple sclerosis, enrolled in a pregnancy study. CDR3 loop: CASSKMRANSGGQGSLGYEQYF. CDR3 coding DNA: TGTGCCAGCAGCAAAATGCGAGCCAATAGTGGGGGACAGGGCTCGCTAGGTTACGAGCAGTACTTC.